A single sample gave rise to the 19 T cell receptor beta chains below, sequenced in a study of identical twins. TCRdb re-derived calls from the 5' RACE reads in MiXCR, one entry per CDR3 protein. The table includes fewer than 650,000 distinct CDR3 sequences, just over 7% detected once. Another study also made use of these data, one on yellow fever vaccine responses in identical twins.

Sequenced input: PBMCs. The receptors were sampled from a woman under 30 in good health.

This clonotype was seen ten or more times. The gene calls are TRBV15 and TRBJ1-2; D perhaps matches TRBD1 (5 bases). V was pared by 0 bases and J by 7 bases, with 9 bases between. CDR3 length: 13 residues. Germline loops: CDR1 LNHNV, CDR2 YYDKDF (reference sequence). In DNA form, the CDR3 reads TGTGCCACCAGCAGAGATGGGGCCATTGGCTACACCTTC. This gives the protein CATSRDGAIGYTF.

A few counts support this clonotype. This chain links TRBV10-3 with TRBJ2-3, with 11 bases aligning to TRBD2. Germline V gene lookup returns CDR1 ENHRY and CDR2 SYGVKD. V shed 6 bases, J shed 3 bases, and the junction held 5 bases outside the gene matches. The CDR3 covers 15 residues. The CDR3 sequence: CAISASGGITDTQYF. CDR3 in DNA: TGTGCCATCAGCGCTAGCGGGGGGATAACAGATACGCAGTATTTT.

This clonotype has only a few counts. The chain employs TRBV5-6 and TRBJ2-5; 12 bases align to TRBD2. The CDR3 has 16 amino acids. Trimming cost V 0 bases and J 5 bases; bases outside gene matches: 5. Germline assignment: CDR1 SGHDT and CDR2 YYEEEE. CDR3 in amino acids: CASSLAYLAGGETQYF. In DNA, the CDR3 is TGTGCCAGCAGCTTGGCCTACCTAGCGGGAGGGGAGACCCAGTACTTC.

Note on this clonotype: Given a much more abundant clone one base away, this may be a read error. V and J are TRBV7-8 and TRBJ2-1, with D possibly matching TRBD2 (6 bases). This CDR3 spans 16 amino acids. Deletions cut 5 bases from V and 4 bases from J, with 18 bases between. CDR1 is SGHVS, CDR2 FQNEAQ, per germline. CDR3 protein: CASSDRAGGIYNEQFF. The CDR3 region has the DNA TGTGCCAGCAGCGACCGCGCTGGCGGGATATACAATGAGCAGTTCTTC.

This clonotype showed up many times. V usage is TRBV10-2 and J usage is TRBJ2-3; 7 nucleotides line up with TRBD2. Germline trimming cut 9 bases from V and 2 bases from J; bases unmatched to any gene: 8. Germline assignment: CDR1 WSHSY and CDR2 SAAADI. The CDR3 is 14 residues long. In DNA form, the CDR3 reads TGCGCCAGTTCCCCTAGCGGAATCACAGATACGCAGTATTTT. This codes for CASSPSGITDTQYF.

This clonotype occurred many times. CDR3 sequence: CSVAGAENQPQHF. CDR3 nucleotides: TGCAGCGTTGCCGGGGCTGAGAATCAGCCCCAGCATTTT. V usage is TRBV29-1 and J usage is TRBJ1-5; D is possibly TRBD1 (5 bases). V shed 4 bases and J shed 4 bases, with 11 bases lying between them. Germline CDR1 SQVTM, CDR2 ANQGSEA. The CDR3 totals 13 residues.

This clonotype was found many times. The rearrangement links TRBV5-1 to TRBJ2-7, with a tentative D call TRBD1 (6 bases). Looked up from germline, CDR1 is SGHRS and CDR2 is YFSETQ. The CDR3 has 14 residues. Trimming pared 0 bases from V and 5 bases from J, leaving 12 bases between. The CDR3 DNA follows: TGCGCCAGCAGCTTGGGGCAGGGGTGGAACGAGCAGTACTTC. Encoded protein: CASSLGQGWNEQYF.

This clonotype was seen repeatedly, ten times or more. The V call is TRBV7-8, the J call TRBJ2-1; 11 nucleotides agree with TRBD2. The CDR3 has 17 amino acids. Germline CDR1 reads SGHVS; CDR2 reads FQNEAQ. Losses at the gene ends were 0 bases for V and 4 bases for J; bases not matched to a gene: 5. In DNA, the CDR3 is TGTGCCAGCAGCTTAGCCCCGGGACTAGCGGTTTACAATGAGCAGTTCTTC. It encodes CASSLAPGLAVYNEQFF. The variable domain in full, with the rest retrieved from reference TRBV7-8 and TRBJ2-1, is GAGVSQSPRYKVAKRGQDVALRCDPISGHVSLFWYQQALGQGPEFLTYFQNEAQLDKSGLPSDRFFAERPEGSVSTLKIQRTQQEDSAVYLCASSLAPGLAVYNEQFFGPGTRLTVL.

In this sample, this clonotype turned up many times. This chain joins TRBV2 and TRBJ2-1, with a weak D call TRBD2 (6 bases). From germline, CDR1 is SNHLY and CDR2 FYNNEI. V shed 8 bases and J shed 9 bases, with 14 bases lying between them. CDR3 length equals 12 residues. Written as DNA, the CDR3 is TGTGCCAGCGAGCCCGATAGCGGTGAGCAGTTCTTC. Translated, it gives CASEPDSGEQFF.

The sample holds many counts of this clonotype. CDR3 in amino acids: CASSLYLAGVGNEQFF. The CDR3 DNA sequence: TGCGCCAGCAGCTTATACCTAGCGGGAGTAGGCAATGAGCAGTTCTTC. The V and J genes are TRBV5-1 and TRBJ2-1, with TRBD2 matching 10 bases. Germline V gene data show CDR1 as SGHRS and CDR2 as YFSETQ. Losses at the gene ends were 2 bases for V and 6 bases for J; bases not matched to a gene: 8. This CDR3 spans 16 amino acids. Full variable domain (rest looked up from reference TRBV5-1 and TRBJ2-1): KAGVTQTPRYLIKTRGQQVTLSCSPISGHRSVSWYQQTPGQGLQFLFEYFSETQRNKGNFPGRFSGRQFSNSRSEMNVSTLELGDSALYLCASSLYLAGVGNEQFFGPGTRLTVL.

This clonotype was detected ten times or more. This chain uses TRBV3-1 with TRBJ2-3; 10 bases fit TRBD2. The CDR3 totals 15 residues. V dropped 2 bases and J dropped 4; count of bases not matched to a gene: 3. CDR1 and CDR2 from the germline V gene are LGHDT and YNNKEL (reference sequence). The DNA for the CDR3 is TGTGCCAGCAGCCAACTAGCGGGAGAAGCAGATACGCAGTATTTT. It codes for CASSQLAGEADTQYF.

The chain has TRBV29-1 and TRBJ1-3; TRBD1 is a possible D gene (6 bases). V dropped 1 base and J dropped 2 bases, with 9 bases sitting between them. The germline V gene has CDR1 SQVTM and CDR2 ANQGSEA. CDR3 length equals 14 residues. CDR3 sequence: CSVEARGPGNTIYF. DNA for the CDR3: TGCAGCGTTGAAGCCAGGGGCCCTGGAAACACCATATATTTT.

This clonotype was counted at least ten times. The rearrangement joins TRBV28 to TRBJ2-7, with a weak D call TRBD1 (5 bases). Germline CDR1 is MDHEN and CDR2 is SYDVKM. This CDR3 has 13 residues. V was trimmed by 6 bases and J by 8 bases, leaving 17 bases between them. CDR3 region: CASSSMQGFKQYV. CDR3 bases: TGTGCCAGCAGCTCAATGCAGGGTTTCAAGCAGTACGTC.

The chain couples TRBV3-1 to TRBJ2-3, with 7 bases fitting TRBD2. This CDR3 comprises 19 residues. Germline V lookup: CDR1 LGHDT, CDR2 YNNKEL (reference sequence). Unmatched junction bases numbered 13, after V lost 1 base and J lost 0 bases. The CDR3 is CASSQGTRARRQSTDTQYF. CDR3 bases: TGTGCCAGCAGCCAAGGGACTAGGGCAAGGAGACAAAGCACAGATACGCAGTATTTT.

This clonotype was picked up many times. V and J are TRBV20-1 and TRBJ1-5; D gene uncertain. The CDR3 is made up of 15 amino acids. CDR1 is DFQATT and CDR2 is SNEGSKA in the germline V gene (reference sequence). V dropped 3 bases and J dropped 0 bases, with 12 bases sitting between them. CDR3 amino acids: CSASPQTISNQPQHF. In DNA, the CDR3 is TGCAGTGCTAGCCCGCAGACTATTAGCAATCAGCCCCAGCATTTT.

This clonotype was counted a few times. The chain uses TRBV28 and TRBJ2-1; perhaps D is TRBD1 or TRBD2 (5 bases each). Per the germline V gene, CDR1 is MDHEN and CDR2 is SYDVKM. This CDR3 has 18 amino acids. With 5 bases removed from V and 0 bases from J, the gap between germline ends came to 20 bases. CDR3 in DNA: TGTGCCAGCAGTCCCTACGGGGCTCAGGACCGCTCCTACAATGAGCAGTTCTTC. Residues: CASSPYGAQDRSYNEQFF.

The CDR3 loop reads CATSDGLYNEQFF. The CDR3 DNA is TGTGCCACCAGTGATGGACTTTACAATGAGCAGTTCTTC. The rearrangement joins TRBV24-1 to TRBJ2-1, with D possibly matching TRBD2 (5 bases). The CDR3 spans 13 residues. CDR1 and CDR2 (germline): KGHDR, SFDVKD. V lost 3 bases and J lost 4, with 6 bases in between.

Only a few counts were recorded for this clonotype. This chain links TRBV9 with TRBJ2-7; TRBD2 is a possible D gene (5 bases). Germline CDR1 and CDR2: SGDLS and YYNGEE. V shed 0 bases and J shed 0 bases, with 10 bases lying between them. CDR3 length equals 15 residues. The chain's CDR3 is CASSVGRGSSYEQYF. CDR3 nucleotides: TGTGCCAGCAGCGTAGGTAGAGGGAGCTCCTACGAGCAGTACTTC.

This clonotype was counted at least ten times. The chain links TRBV24-1 to TRBJ2-7, with D possibly TRBD1 on 6 matching bases. Germline CDR1 and CDR2: KGHDR and SFDVKD. The CDR3 length is 12 residues. The germline V and J ends were trimmed by 9 bases and 7 bases, with 15 bases remaining between them. Here the CDR3 reads CATGDRMGEQYF. CDR3 in DNA: TGTGCCACCGGAGACAGGATGGGGGAGCAGTACTTC.